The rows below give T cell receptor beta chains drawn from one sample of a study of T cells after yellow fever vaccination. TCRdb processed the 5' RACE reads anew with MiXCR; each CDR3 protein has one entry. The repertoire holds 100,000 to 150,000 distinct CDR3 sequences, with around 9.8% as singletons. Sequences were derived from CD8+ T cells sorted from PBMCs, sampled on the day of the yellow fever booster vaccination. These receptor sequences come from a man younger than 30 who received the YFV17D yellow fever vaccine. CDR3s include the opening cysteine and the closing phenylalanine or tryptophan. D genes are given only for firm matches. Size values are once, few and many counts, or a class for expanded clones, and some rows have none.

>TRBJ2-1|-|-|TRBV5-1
CASSPGTGHSYNEQFF
TGCGCCAGCAGCCCGGGGACGGGTCACTCCTACAATGAGCAGTTCTTC
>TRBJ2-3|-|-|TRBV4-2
CASSRGSYATDTQYF
TGTGCCAGCAGCCGTGGGAGCTACGCCACAGATACGCAGTATTTT
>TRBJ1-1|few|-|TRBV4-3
CASSQDIGTVYEAFF
TGCGCCAGCAGCCAAGATATTGGGACTGTATATGAAGCTTTCTTT
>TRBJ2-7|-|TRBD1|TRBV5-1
CASSLGLTGLYEQYF
TGCGCCAGCAGCTTGGGCCTGACAGGGCTCTACGAGCAGTACTTC
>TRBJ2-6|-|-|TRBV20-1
CSAAGHLSGANVLTF
TGCAGTGCCGCGGGACACCTCTCTGGGGCCAACGTCCTGACTTTC
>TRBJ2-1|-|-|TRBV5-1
CASSLEGPLGLDNEQFF
TGCGCCAGCAGCTTGGAGGGACCCCTCGGCCTCGACAATGAGCAGTTCTTC
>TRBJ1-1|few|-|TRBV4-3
CASSQERSNTEAFF
TGCGCCAGCAGCCAAGAGAGGTCGAACACTGAAGCTTTCTTT
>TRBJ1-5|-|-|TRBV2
CASSEGQGFNQPQHF
TGTGCCAGCAGTGAGGGGCAGGGTTTTAATCAGCCCCAGCATTTT
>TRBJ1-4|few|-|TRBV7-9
CASSLSPTGLGEKLFF
TGTGCCAGCAGCCTCTCACCGACAGGCCTGGGTGAAAAACTGTTTTTT
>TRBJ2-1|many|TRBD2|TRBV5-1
CASSLRLAGGRDNEQFF
TGCGCCAGCAGCTTGAGACTAGCGGGGGGTCGAGACAATGAGCAGTTCTTC
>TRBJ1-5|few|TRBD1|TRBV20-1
CSARDRGGFDQPQHF
TGCAGTGCTAGGGACAGGGGCGGGTTTGACCAGCCCCAGCATTTT
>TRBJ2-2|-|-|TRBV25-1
CASSEGLAKNTGELFF
TGTGCCAGCAGTGAAGGTCTAGCGAAAAACACCGGGGAGCTGTTTTTT
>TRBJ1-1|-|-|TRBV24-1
CATSDGRTRVTEAFF
TGTGCCACCAGTGATGGCCGAACAAGGGTCACTGAAGCTTTCTTT
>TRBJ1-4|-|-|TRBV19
CASEDHRDRNEKLFF
TGTGCCAGTGAAGACCACCGGGATCGGAATGAAAAACTGTTTTTT
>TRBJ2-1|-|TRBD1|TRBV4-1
CASSPPVTGGNEQFF
TGCGCCAGCAGCCCGCCTGTGACAGGGGGCAATGAGCAGTTCTTC
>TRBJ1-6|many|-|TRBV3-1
CASSQGLVGTPLHF
TGTGCCAGCAGCCAAGGCCTGGTGGGTACACCCCTCCACTTT
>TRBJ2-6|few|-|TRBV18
CASSPPISGANVLTF
TGTGCCAGCTCACCACCTATCTCTGGGGCCAACGTCCTGACTTTC
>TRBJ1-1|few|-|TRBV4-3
CASSAEWEGGTEAFF
TGCGCCAGCAGCGCTGAATGGGAGGGAGGAACTGAAGCTTTCTTT
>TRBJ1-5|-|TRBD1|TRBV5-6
CASSSGQGARGNQPQHF
TGTGCCAGCAGCTCCGGACAGGGGGCTAGGGGCAATCAGCCCCAGCATTTT
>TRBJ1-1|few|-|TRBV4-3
CASSQGGVTEAFF
TGCGCCAGCAGCCAAGGAGGGGTCACTGAAGCTTTCTTT
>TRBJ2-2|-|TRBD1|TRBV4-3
CASSRLRTGTNGELFF
TGCGCCAGCAGCCGTCTCAGGACAGGAACAAACGGGGAGCTGTTTTTT
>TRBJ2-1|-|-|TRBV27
CATGWQGTYNEQFF
TGTGCCACAGGCTGGCAGGGGACCTACAATGAGCAGTTCTTC
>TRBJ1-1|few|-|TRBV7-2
CASSLALELEAFF
TGTGCCAGCAGCTTAGCGCTCGAACTGGAAGCTTTCTTT
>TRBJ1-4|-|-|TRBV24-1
CATSSGSEKLFF
TGTGCCACCAGTAGCGGCAGTGAAAAACTGTTTTTT
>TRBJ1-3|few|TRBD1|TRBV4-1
CASSHRGQGAIGNTIYF
TGCGCCAGCAGCCACCGGGGGCAGGGGGCGATTGGAAACACCATATATTTT
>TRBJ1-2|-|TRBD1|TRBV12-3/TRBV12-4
CASKVQGAYYGYTF
TGTGCCAGCAAGGTACAGGGGGCATACTATGGCTACACCTTC
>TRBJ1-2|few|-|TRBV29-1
CSVEEGSNYGYTF
TGCAGCGTTGAGGAAGGTTCAAACTATGGCTACACCTTC
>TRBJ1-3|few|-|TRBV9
CASSGEFTGNTIYF
TGTGCCAGCTCCGGGGAATTTACTGGAAACACCATATATTTT
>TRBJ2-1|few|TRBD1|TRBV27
CASSPRPKWDRDNEQFF
TGTGCCAGCAGTCCGCGACCGAAGTGGGACAGGGACAATGAGCAGTTCTTC
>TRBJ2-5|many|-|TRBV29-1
CSVEGFPETQYF
TGCAGCGTTGAAGGCTTTCCCGAGACCCAGTACTTC
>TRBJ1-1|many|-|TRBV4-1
CASSQEGWTEAFF
TGCGCCAGCAGCCAAGAGGGGTGGACTGAAGCTTTCTTT
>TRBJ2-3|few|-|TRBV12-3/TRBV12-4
CASSLDGSTDTQYF
TGTGCCAGCAGTTTAGACGGGAGCACAGATACGCAGTATTTT
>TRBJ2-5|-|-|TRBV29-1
CSVESGRGYQETQYF
TGCAGCGTTGAGTCCGGTAGGGGGTACCAAGAGACCCAGTACTTC
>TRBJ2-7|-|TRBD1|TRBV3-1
CASSPGLVRDSEQYF
TGTGCCAGCAGCCCGGGATTGGTCAGGGACAGCGAGCAGTACTTC
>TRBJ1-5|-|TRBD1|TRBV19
CASSMGHRGRQPQHF
TGTGCCAGTAGTATGGGACACAGGGGGCGCCAGCCCCAGCATTTT
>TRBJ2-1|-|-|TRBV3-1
CASSYLTRDPYNEQFF
TGTGCCAGCAGCTACTTAACCAGGGACCCCTACAATGAGCAGTTCTTC
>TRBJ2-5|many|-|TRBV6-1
CASSEADGEVETQYF
TGTGCCAGCAGTGAAGCGGATGGGGAGGTGGAGACCCAGTACTTC
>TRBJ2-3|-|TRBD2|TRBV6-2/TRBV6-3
CASSGLATDTQYF
TGTGCCAGCAGCGGACTAGCGACAGATACGCAGTATTTT
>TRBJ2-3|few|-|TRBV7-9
CASSLAGHRDTQYF
TGTGCCAGCAGCTTAGCAGGACACAGGGATACGCAGTATTTT